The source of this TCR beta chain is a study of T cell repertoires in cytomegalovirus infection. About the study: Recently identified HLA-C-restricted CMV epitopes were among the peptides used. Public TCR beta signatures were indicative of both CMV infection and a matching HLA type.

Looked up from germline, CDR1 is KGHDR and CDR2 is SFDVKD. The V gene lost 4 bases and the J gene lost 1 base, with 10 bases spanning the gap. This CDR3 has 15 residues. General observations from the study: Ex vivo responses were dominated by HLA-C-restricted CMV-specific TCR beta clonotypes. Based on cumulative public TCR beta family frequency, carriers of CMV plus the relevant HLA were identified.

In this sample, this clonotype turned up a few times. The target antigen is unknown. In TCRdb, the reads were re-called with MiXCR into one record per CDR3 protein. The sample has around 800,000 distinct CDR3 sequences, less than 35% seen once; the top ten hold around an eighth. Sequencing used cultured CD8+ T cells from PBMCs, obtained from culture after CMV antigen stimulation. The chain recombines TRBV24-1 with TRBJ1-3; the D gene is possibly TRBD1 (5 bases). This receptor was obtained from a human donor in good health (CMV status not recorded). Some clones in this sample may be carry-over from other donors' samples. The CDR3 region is CATSDPGGSGNTIYF. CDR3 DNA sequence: TGTGCCACCAGTGACCCTGGGGGTTCTGGAAACACCATATATTTT.